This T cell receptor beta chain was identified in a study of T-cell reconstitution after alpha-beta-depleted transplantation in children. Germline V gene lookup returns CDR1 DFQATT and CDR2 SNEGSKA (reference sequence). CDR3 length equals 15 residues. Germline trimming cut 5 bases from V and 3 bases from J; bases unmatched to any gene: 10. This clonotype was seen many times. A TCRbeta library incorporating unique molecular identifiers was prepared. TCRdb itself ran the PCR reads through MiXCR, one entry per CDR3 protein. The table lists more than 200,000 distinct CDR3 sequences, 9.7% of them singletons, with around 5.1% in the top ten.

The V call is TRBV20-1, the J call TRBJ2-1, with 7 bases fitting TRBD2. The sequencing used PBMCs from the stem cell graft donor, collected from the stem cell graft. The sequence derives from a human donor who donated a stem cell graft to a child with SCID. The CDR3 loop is CSALVAGRIYNEQFF. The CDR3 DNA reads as TGCAGTGCTCTAGTAGCGGGTAGAATCTACAATGAGCAGTTCTTC.